The entry below gives a single T cell receptor beta chain sequence along with its context. Authors' data handling: How many nucleated cells were present was estimated from reference gene primer amplification. Method: immunoSEQ multiplex PCR; TCRdb's copy keeps in-frame clones and lacks some. V and J calls and clone size are as listed in that table; D and trimming were resolved from the DNA. The table has roughly 400,000 clones, more than 70% seen once; the top ten hold roughly 1.4%. These data belong to a study of blood T cell repertoires in COVID-19. The study drew participants aged about 18 to 95 years from roughly 25 US areas. The CDR3 contains 13 residues. Germline trimming cut 4 bases from V and 3 bases from J; bases unmatched to any gene: 2. Germline CDR1 is MDHEN and CDR2 is SYDVKM.

The sample comprised PBMCs or T cells enriched from blood (not recorded which). The chain combines TRBV28 with TRBJ2-7; the match to TRBD2 covers 8 bases. The TCR sequence derives from a woman under 30 who had been exposed to COVID-19. The CDR3 loop is CASSSGTSYEQYF. CDR3 sequence (DNA): TGTGCCAGCAGTTCGGGGACTAGCTACGAGCAGTACTTC.